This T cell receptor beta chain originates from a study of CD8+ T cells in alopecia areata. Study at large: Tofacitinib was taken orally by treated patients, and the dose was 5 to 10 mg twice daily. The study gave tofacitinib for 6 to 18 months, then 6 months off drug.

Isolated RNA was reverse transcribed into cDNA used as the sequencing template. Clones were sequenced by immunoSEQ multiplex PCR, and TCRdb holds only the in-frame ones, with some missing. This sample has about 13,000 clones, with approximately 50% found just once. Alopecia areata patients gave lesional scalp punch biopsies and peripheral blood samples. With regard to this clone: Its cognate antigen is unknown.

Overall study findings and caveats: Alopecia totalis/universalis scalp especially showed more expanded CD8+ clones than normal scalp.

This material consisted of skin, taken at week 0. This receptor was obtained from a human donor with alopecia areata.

CDR3 bases: TGTGCCAGCAGTGAAGCGCTTCTAGCGGGGAGCTCCTACAATGAGCAGTTCTTC. Translating it yields CASSEALLAGSSYNEQFF. V and J are TRBV2 and TRBJ2-1; 9 bases align to TRBD2. The CDR3 is 18 amino acids. Losses at the gene ends were 0 bases for V and 0 bases for J; bases not matched to a gene: 6. Germline V lookup: CDR1 SNHLY, CDR2 FYNNEI.